This T cell receptor (beta chain) was sequenced during a study of PD-1 blockade in mismatch repair-deficient tumors. V was trimmed by 0 bases and J by 0 bases, leaving 12 bases between them. The CDR3 length is 16 residues. In germline, CDR1 is MNHEY, CDR2 SVGAGI. The repertoire was sequenced with immunoSEQ multiplex PCR; TCRdb's copy has only in-frame clones and lacks some. Here the sample spans some 84,000 clones, over 70% being singletons. PCR or immunohistochemistry showed mismatch repair deficiency in every enrolled patient. The TCR-sequenced patients were a few responders to pembrolizumab. J is TRBJ2-7 and V is TRBV6-5, with D unclear. The TCR comes from an adult with mismatch repair-deficient cancer. Source: peripheral blood, taken 12 weeks after starting pembrolizumab. The CDR3 protein is CASSYSRSIGSYEQYF. The CDR3 nucleotides are TGTGCCAGCAGTTACTCGAGGTCTATCGGCTCCTACGAGCAGTACTTC.